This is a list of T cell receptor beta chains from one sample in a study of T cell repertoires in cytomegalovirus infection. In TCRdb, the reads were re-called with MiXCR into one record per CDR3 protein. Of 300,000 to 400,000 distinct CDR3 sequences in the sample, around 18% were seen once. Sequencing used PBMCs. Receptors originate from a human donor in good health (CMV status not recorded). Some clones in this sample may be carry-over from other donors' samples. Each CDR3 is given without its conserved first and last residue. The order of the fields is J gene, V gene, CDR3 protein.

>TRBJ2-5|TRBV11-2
ASSSWGGRQETQY
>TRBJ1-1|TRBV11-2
ASSLGAGPIEEAF
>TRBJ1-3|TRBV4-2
ASSHPRTDSGNTIY
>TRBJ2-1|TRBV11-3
ASSLSGESYNEQF
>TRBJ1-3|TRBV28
ATTGFSGNTIY
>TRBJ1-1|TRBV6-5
ASSYQGFNTEAF
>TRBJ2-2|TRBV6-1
ASSGLAGGSGELF
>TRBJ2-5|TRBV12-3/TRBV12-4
ASSSGLAGAGTLNETQY
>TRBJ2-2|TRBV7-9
ASSFPPRGGELF
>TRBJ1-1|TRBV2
ASISTRAEAF
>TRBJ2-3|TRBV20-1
SASLLTGTQY
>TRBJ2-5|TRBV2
ASTGGRAGETQY
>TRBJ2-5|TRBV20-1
SARVEGGVQETQY
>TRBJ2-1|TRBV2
ASRVAGDEQF
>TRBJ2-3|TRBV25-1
ASSAPQPGVKTDTQY
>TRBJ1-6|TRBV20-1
SARKGIRSPLH
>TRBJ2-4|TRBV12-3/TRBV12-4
ASSAFGLTGIKNIQY
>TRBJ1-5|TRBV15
ATSRVGLEVFNQPQH
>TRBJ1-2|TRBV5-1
ASSFTGGGGYGYT
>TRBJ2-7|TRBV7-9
ASSLERVSGYSYEQY
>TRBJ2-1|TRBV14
ASSQVEGYYNEQF
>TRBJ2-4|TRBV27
ASKGLKNIQY
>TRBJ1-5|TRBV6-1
ASIYASDQPQH
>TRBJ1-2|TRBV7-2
ASSLVPTGGGYT
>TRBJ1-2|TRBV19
ASSTRDSNYGYT
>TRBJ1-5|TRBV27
ASSLSRPGQGRQPQH
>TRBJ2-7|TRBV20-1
SAGDRGEQY
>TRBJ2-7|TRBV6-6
ASSPYSGRSSEQY
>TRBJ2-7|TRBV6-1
ASTKGTGTYEQY
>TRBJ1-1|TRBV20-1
SARASGGRGPSTEAF